This T cell receptor beta chain was captured in a study of blood T cell repertoires in COVID-19. Turning to the study itself: The United States, Italy and Spain supplied acute and convalescent COVID-19 samples. From T cells, B-cell-depleted T cells, or PBMCs came the material, which was cDNA or gDNA.

As handled by the study authors: For nucleated cells, counts were estimated from reference gene primer amplification. Profiled with immunoSEQ multiplex PCR; TCRdb holds only in-frame clones, not every one. The DNA was the basis for D and trimming; V, J and clone size are from that table. Of about 190,000 clones listed, 85% to 90% are singletons. Germline lookup yields CDR1 MGHRA and CDR2 YSYEKL. Trimming took 1 base from V and 4 from J, leaving 7 bases between them. CDR3 length equals 13 residues. The sample comprised peripheral blood. The sequence was obtained from a man aged 45-60 years with acute or convalescent COVID-19. The rearrangement uses TRBV4-1 and TRBJ2-5, with D unclear. CDR3 bases: TGCGCCAGCAGCCAAGTTGGCGGAGAGACCCAGTACTTC. This sequence encodes CASSQVGGETQYF.